Sequencing of this T cell receptor beta chain was carried out in a study of patients and donors after allogeneic stem cell transplantation. In germline, CDR1 is LGHNA, CDR2 YSLEER. The V end was cut by 4 bases, the J end by 0 bases, with 7 bases between. The CDR3 spans 15 residues. MiXCR, run by TCRdb on the RT-PCR reads, gives a single entry per CDR3 protein. Among 2,400 or so distinct CDR3 sequences, approximately 8.2% were seen once, and the ten largest hold around 10%. Material for sequencing was blood, either unsorted or a sorted T cell fraction (not recorded which). The receptor was isolated from a human donor who was either an allogeneic HSCT recipient or a stem cell or donor lymphocyte infusion donor (not recorded which). It is not recorded whose cells these are; they may come from a transplant donor. This chain links TRBV4-3 with TRBJ2-6, with D perhaps matching TRBD2 (5 bases). CDR3 sequence (DNA): TGCGCCAGCAGCCTTACTAGCTCTGGGGCCAACGTCCTGACTTTC. The encoded protein is CASSLTSSGANVLTF.